This T cell receptor (beta chain) was found in a study of beta chain features in type 1 diabetes. Sorting produced populations that all topped 95% purity. In the case of this clone: As yet, its antigen is unknown.

Study results and limitations: Type 1 diabetes patients had fewer VDJ junction insertions and more deletions.

cDNA synthesis used the whole RNA isolate, giving expressed TCRB sequences. This table comes from immunoSEQ multiplex PCR, and its TCRdb copy is limited to in-frame clones, with some not included. The repertoire has about 230,000 clones, 9.6% of them found once; the top ten carry just under 0.035%. Germline V CDR1 and CDR2: SGHTA, FQGNSA. CDR3 length: 16 amino acids. Trimming took off 5 bases at V and 3 bases at J, with 18 bases between the two ends. This TCR derives from a woman under 30 in good health. The chain couples TRBV7-2 to TRBJ2-3, with D possibly TRBD2 on 7 matching bases. The sample comprised naive CD4+ T cells from blood. CDR3 in DNA: TGTGCCAGCAGCCGACCGCCGGGGGGCTCGACAGATACGCAGTATTTT. Protein: CASSRPPGGSTDTQYF.